This T cell receptor (beta chain) was retrieved from a study of blood T cell repertoires in COVID-19. About the research overall: The analysed material was cDNA or gDNA that came from T cells, B-cell-depleted T cells, or PBMCs.

Trimming took 4 bases from V and 1 from J, leaving 8 bases between them. Germline CDR1 reads LNHNV; CDR2 reads YYDKDF (reference sequence). The CDR3 has 13 residues. Clones were read by immunoSEQ multiplex PCR, and TCRdb kept only the in-frame ones, dropping some. Of 150,000 to 200,000 clones listed, 80% to 90% are singletons. The material sequenced was peripheral blood. V and J are TRBV15 and TRBJ2-7, with a weak D call TRBD2 (6 bases). This sequence originates from a man between 45 and 60 years old with active or convalescent COVID-19. The CDR3 nucleotides read TGTGCCACCAGCATAGGGACTTCCTACGAGCAGTACTTC. It encodes CATSIGTSYEQYF.